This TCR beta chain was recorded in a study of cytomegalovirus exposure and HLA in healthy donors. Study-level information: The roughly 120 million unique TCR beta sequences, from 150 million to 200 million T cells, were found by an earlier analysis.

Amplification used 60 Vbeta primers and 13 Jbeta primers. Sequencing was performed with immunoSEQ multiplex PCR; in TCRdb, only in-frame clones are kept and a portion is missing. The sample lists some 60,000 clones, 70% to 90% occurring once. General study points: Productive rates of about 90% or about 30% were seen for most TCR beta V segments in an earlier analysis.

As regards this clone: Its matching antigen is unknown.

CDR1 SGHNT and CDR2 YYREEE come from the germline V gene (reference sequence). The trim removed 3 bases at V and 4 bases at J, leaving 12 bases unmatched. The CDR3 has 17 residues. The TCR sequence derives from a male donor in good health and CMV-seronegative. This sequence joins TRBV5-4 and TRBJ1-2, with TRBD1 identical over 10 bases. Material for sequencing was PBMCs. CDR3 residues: CASSSKGQGRAGYGYTF. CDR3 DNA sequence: TGTGCCAGCAGCTCCAAGGGACAGGGGCGCGCGGGCTATGGCTACACCTTC.